This T cell receptor (beta chain) was retrieved from a study of blood T cell repertoires in COVID-19. At the level of the study: Samples of COVID-19 (acute and convalescent) were obtained from the United States, Italy and Spain. Sources were T cells, B-cell-depleted T cells, or PBMCs; the material itself was cDNA or gDNA.

How the authors handled the data: Amplification of reference gene primers provided the estimated nucleated cell counts. The repertoire was sequenced with immunoSEQ multiplex PCR; TCRdb's copy has only in-frame clones and lacks some. V, J and clone size are taken as reported in that table, and D and trimming were inferred from the DNA itself. The sample lists approximately 220,000 clones; 65% to 90% were seen once. This CDR3 has 15 residues. The ends lost 4 bases at V and 1 base at J; junction bases unmatched: 6. Germline V gene data show CDR1 as LGHDT and CDR2 as YNNKEL (reference sequence). This chain joins TRBV3-1 (or the pseudogene TRBV3-2) and TRBJ2-7; 8 positions match TRBD2. The receptor was isolated from a man aged 50 to 60 with acute or convalescent COVID-19. Sequenced: peripheral blood. The CDR3 spells CASSPGGGLSYEQYF. As DNA, the CDR3 is TGTGCCAGCAGCCCGGGCGGGGGGCTTTCCTACGAGCAGTACTTC.